The rows below give T cell receptor beta chains drawn from one sample of a study of OX40 agonist ivuxolimab in advanced cancers. Sequencing used immunoSEQ multiplex PCR; TCRdb keeps in-frame clones, though not all of them. The sample has some 50,000 clones; around 88% are singletons. The material was CD4+ or CD8+ T cells sorted from blood, obtained in a trial of the OX40 agonist ivuxolimab. The receptors derive from an adult with an advanced solid tumor such as melanoma, head and neck, liver or kidney cancer. The CDR3 runs from the conserved cysteine through the conserved F or W. D genes are given only for firm matches. Some rows have no size entry. The others give once, few or many, or a class for an expanded clone.

v_call,clone_size,j_call,d_call,cdr3_nt,cdr3_aa
TRBV7-9,.,TRBJ2-1,.,TGTGCCAGCAGCTCCGGGACCTACTACAATGAGCAGTTCTTC,CASSSGTYYNEQFF
TRBV27,once,TRBJ2-7,TRBD1,TGTGCCAGCAGTTGGGGACAGGTCTACGAGCAGTACTTC,CASSWGQVYEQYF
TRBV7-8,.,TRBJ2-7,TRBD2,TGTGCCAGCAGCTTACGGATTGGCGGGAGCTCCTACGAGCAGTACTTC,CASSLRIGGSSYEQYF
TRBV5-1,.,TRBJ1-6,TRBD1,TGCGCCAGCGGACAGGCAAATAATTCACCCCTCCACTTT,CASGQANNSPLHF
TRBV27,.,TRBJ2-7,TRBD2,TGTGCCAGCAGTCGACTAGCGGCCTACGAGCAGTACTTC,CASSRLAAYEQYF
TRBV19,.,TRBJ2-2,.,TGTGCCAGTAGTATAGTGGGAGGCGTCGGGGAGCTGTTTTTT,CASSIVGGVGELFF
TRBV7-9,.,TRBJ2-6,.,TGTGCCAGCAGCTCGCCCGGGGAACTGACTTTC,CASSSPGELTF
TRBV28,.,TRBJ2-7,.,TGTGCCAGCAACCTCGAAGACGAGCAGTACTTC,CASNLEDEQYF
TRBV7-6,.,TRBJ2-1,.,TGTGCCAGCAGCTTAACCTTTGGGACTCCTAGGCAGTTCTTC,CASSLTFGTPRQFF
TRBV5-1,once,TRBJ2-7,.,TGCGCCAGCAGCTTGGCCCAGTCTGGCAGGGGTGGTTACGAGCAGTACTTC,CASSLAQSGRGGYEQYF
TRBV2,.,TRBJ2-1,.,TGTGCCAGCAGTGAAGCGCTTGGTTATGGAATACAGTTCTTC,CASSEALGYGIQFF
TRBV7-9,.,TRBJ2-5,.,TGTGCCAGCAGCCGAGGGGACATCCAAGAGACCCAGTACTTC,CASSRGDIQETQYF
TRBV14,.,TRBJ2-3,.,TGTGCCAGCAGCCAAGATTTTGGACTTACTAGCACAGATACGCAGTATTTT,CASSQDFGLTSTDTQYF
TRBV5-5,.,TRBJ1-5,.,TGTGCCAGCCGAACAGGGATCAACGATCAGCCCCAGCATTTT,CASRTGINDQPQHF
TRBV9,once,TRBJ2-7,.,TGTGCCAGCAGCCCCGGAGTGGGCTACGAGCAGTACTTC,CASSPGVGYEQYF
TRBV30,few,TRBJ1-3,.,TGTGCCTGGACAGCCTCTGGAAACACCATATATTTT,CAWTASGNTIYF
TRBV4-1,.,TRBJ2-5,.,TGCGCCAGCAGCCAAGATTCAGGGGTTGGAGAGACCCAGTACTTC,CASSQDSGVGETQYF
TRBV6-6,.,TRBJ2-2,.,TGTGCCAGCAGTTACTCGTTGGGTCCCGGGGAGCTGTTTTTT,CASSYSLGPGELFF
TRBV27,.,TRBJ2-3,.,TGTGCCAGCAGTTTAGACGGGCCGGTCACAGATACGCAGTATTTT,CASSLDGPVTDTQYF
TRBV29-1,.,TRBJ1-1,TRBD1,TGCAGCGTAGAGACAGGGGGGACTGAAGCTTTCTTT,CSVETGGTEAFF
TRBV27,.,TRBJ2-7,.,TGTGCCAGCAGTCCGGGGGTCAAAAACGGGCACGAGCAGTACTTC,CASSPGVKNGHEQYF
TRBV18,few,TRBJ1-5,.,TGTGCCAGCTCACCAACCGGGAATCAGCCCCAGCATTTT,CASSPTGNQPQHF
TRBV19,.,TRBJ2-1,.,TGTGCCAGTAGCATAGGACAATTCCTAACCTACAATGAGCAGTTCTTC,CASSIGQFLTYNEQFF
TRBV28,.,TRBJ2-7,TRBD2,TGTGCCAGCAGCCTGGGACTAGCGGGACTTTACGAGCAGTACTTC,CASSLGLAGLYEQYF